Listed here are 29 T cell receptor beta chains from one sample, sequenced in a study of radiotherapy plus CTLA-4 blockade in lung cancer. Only in-frame clones appear in the TCRdb table, and some are missing; sequencing was by immunoSEQ multiplex PCR. The sample gives about 14,000 clones, around 87% of which show up once; about 15% is in the top ten. Here the sequenced sample was peripheral blood, taken from a patient treated with radiotherapy plus ipilimumab. These receptors all come from a human donor with non-small cell lung cancer that progressed on radiotherapy plus ipilimumab. Some clones in this sample may be carry-over from other donors' samples.

This clone showed up just once. The chain combines TRBV15 with TRBJ2-3, with 7 bases identical to TRBD2. Unmatched junction bases numbered 9, after V lost 5 bases and J lost 4 bases. The germline V gene encodes CDR1 LNHNV and CDR2 YYDKDF (reference sequence). The CDR3 totals 15 residues. The CDR3 here is CATSRGLVGADTQYF. CDR3 nucleotides: TGTGCCACCAGCCGCGGACTAGTCGGGGCAGATACGCAGTATTTT.

The chain carries TRBV7-2 and TRBJ2-1; 14 bases agree with TRBD2. The CDR3 length is 16 residues. V shed 5 bases, J shed 9 bases, and the junction held 9 bases outside the gene matches. From germline, CDR1 is SGHTA and CDR2 FQGNSA. CDR3 in amino acids: CASSHPGLAGAGEQFF. CDR3 nucleotides: TGTGCCAGCAGCCATCCGGGACTAGCGGGGGCTGGTGAGCAGTTCTTC.

The chain links TRBV7-9 to TRBJ2-2; 7 bases are a match to TRBD1. The CDR3 contains 17 residues. V gave up 0 bases and J gave up 7 bases; unmatched junction bases: 11. CDR1 SEHNR and CDR2 FQNEAQ come from the germline V gene (reference sequence). The CDR3 DNA reads as TGTGCCAGCAGCTTAGCGCTGATCACAGGGGATAACGGGGAGCTGTTTTTT. It codes for CASSLALITGDNGELFF.

The chain carries TRBV7-2 and TRBJ2-7; D might be TRBD2 (5 bases). V lost 2 bases, J lost 3 bases, and 14 bases lay in between. The CDR3 sequence is 15 residues long. Germline CDR1 and CDR2: SGHTA and FQGNSA. CDR3: CASSLSREPFYEQYF. In DNA form, the CDR3 reads TGTGCCAGCAGCTTATCACGGGAACCTTTCTACGAGCAGTACTTC.

V gene TRBV12-5 combines with J gene TRBJ1-5; D unclear. Trimming removed 5 bases at V and 7 bases at J, with 6 bases between. Per germline, CDR1 LGHNT and CDR2 FRNRAP. This CDR3 comprises 11 residues. DNA of the CDR3: TGTGCTAGTGGTCGAGAACAGCCCCAGCATTTT. Translated: CASGREQPQHF.

V and J are TRBV14 and TRBJ2-1; TRBD1 is a possible D gene (5 bases). Between the trimmed V and J ends, which lost 0 bases and 8 bases, there was a span of 8 bases. Germline values: CDR1 SGHDN, CDR2 FVKESK. This CDR3 contains 13 residues. The CDR3 DNA reads as TGTGCCAGCAGCCAAGATAGGGGCGATGAGCAGTTCTTC. Protein: CASSQDRGDEQFF.

The chain is built from TRBV9 and TRBJ1-1, with TRBD1 as a possible D gene (6 bases). V lost 0 bases and J 1 base, leaving 10 bases between the germline ends. Germline V CDR1 and CDR2: SGDLS, YYNGEE. The CDR3 length is 15 residues. The CDR3 reads CASSVVETGNTEAFF. CDR3 DNA: TGTGCCAGCAGCGTAGTTGAGACAGGGAACACTGAAGCTTTCTTT.

This chain links TRBV5-1 with TRBJ1-2; the D gene is possibly TRBD1 (6 bases). This CDR3 comprises 15 residues. Deletions cut 4 bases from V and 7 bases from J, with 20 bases between. Germline V CDR1 and CDR2: SGHRS, YFSETQ. The CDR3 coding sequence is TGCGCCAGCAGCCCGGAACAGGGTCAGCTGGGTGGCTACACCTTC. Amino acid sequence: CASSPEQGQLGGYTF.

To note about this clone: This CDR3 is missing its conserved last phenylalanine or tryptophan, likely due to a read error. V gene TRBV2 combines with J gene TRBJ1-6; no clear D gene. This CDR3 has 13 amino acids. The germline V gene has CDR1 SNHLY and CDR2 FYNNEI. V lost 6 bases, J lost 6 bases, and 9 bases lay in between. The CDR3 loop reads CASSPSGNSPLHL. The CDR3 DNA sequence: TGTGCCAGCAGCCCCAGCGGTAATTCACCCCTCCACCTT.

This rearrangement joins TRBV4-2 to TRBJ2-1, with D possibly TRBD2 on 5 matching bases. The V end lost 3 bases, the J end lost 7 bases, and 16 bases lay between the germline ends. CDR1 and CDR2 (germline): LGHNA, YNFKEQ. This CDR3 is 15 amino acids long. CDR3 nucleotides: TGTGCCAGCAGCCATTCTGTTAATCGGGGAAATGAGCAGTTCTTC. It encodes CASSHSVNRGNEQFF.

The CDR3 region is CASSLIAAAGYTF. The CDR3 region has the DNA TGTGCCAGCAGCTTAATCGCCGCGGCAGGCTACACCTTC. The rearrangement uses TRBV11-2 and TRBJ1-2; D ambiguous. Germline assignment: CDR1 SGHAT and CDR2 FQNNGV. The CDR3 totals 13 residues. The V end lost 2 bases, the J end lost 8 bases, and 12 bases lay between the germline ends.

The chain joins TRBV2 to TRBJ2-1, with TRBD2 matching 15 bases. The V gene's germline CDR1 is SNHLY and CDR2 FYNNEI. With 6 bases clipped from V and 10 bases from J, the junction kept 10 bases outside the gene matches. The CDR3 runs to 16 residues. This CDR3 is CASRDWTSGGAGEQFF. In DNA form, the CDR3 reads TGTGCCAGCAGAGACTGGACTAGCGGGGGGGCGGGGGAGCAGTTCTTC.

J is TRBJ1-2 and V is TRBV10-2; maybe TRBD1 (6 bases). The CDR3 loop spans 13 amino acids. Germline CDR1 reads WSHSY; CDR2 reads SAAADI. Trimming removed 6 bases at V and 7 bases at J, with 15 bases between. The CDR3 DNA sequence: TGCGCCAGCAGCGGACAGAATGGCGCTGGCTACACCTTC. This encodes CASSGQNGAGYTF.

The chain couples TRBV5-6 to TRBJ2-3, with D possibly being TRBD1 (6 bases). Trimming stripped 3 bases from V and 1 base from J, with 15 bases between. Germline V CDR1 and CDR2: SGHDT, YYEEEE. This CDR3 comprises 16 residues. As DNA, the CDR3 is TGTGCCAGCAGCTGGGGATCAGGGGCTGGCACAGATACGCAGTATTTT. The encoded protein is CASSWGSGAGTDTQYF.

V is TRBV2 and J is TRBJ2-3; 10 bases agree with TRBD2. J gave up 0 bases and V 3 bases, and 3 bases lay outside the gene matches. This CDR3 is 16 amino acids long. CDR1 is SNHLY, CDR2 FYNNEI, per germline. Written as DNA, the CDR3 is TGTGCCAGCAGTGATACACTAGCGGGAAGCACAGATACGCAGTATTTT. It encodes CASSDTLAGSTDTQYF.

The genes are TRBV28 and TRBJ2-4, with 7 bases lining up with TRBD1. The junction had 4 bases not matched to a gene; V was cut back by 5 bases and J by 0 bases. Germline V CDR1 and CDR2: MDHEN, SYDVKM. The CDR3 sequence is 15 residues long. CDR3 coding DNA: TGTGCCAGCAGTCCCGGGACAGTAGCCAAAAACATTCAGTACTTC. Its protein product is CASSPGTVAKNIQYF.

The chain employs TRBV6-5 and TRBJ2-3, with 11 bases lining up with TRBD2. The CDR3 runs to 15 residues. With V trimmed by 0 bases and J by 11 bases, 7 bases remained unmatched. Germline CDR1 reads MNHEY; CDR2 reads SVGAGI. CDR3 bases: TGTGCCAGCAGTTACTCGCTACTAGCGGGGGCTCGGCAGTATTTT. It specifies CASSYSLLAGARQYF.

The chain recombines TRBV5-1 with TRBJ2-2, with 9 bases identical to TRBD2. Germline CDR1 and CDR2: SGHRS and YFSETQ. Germline trimming cut 5 bases from V and 6 bases from J; bases unmatched to any gene: 5. The CDR3 consists of 14 residues. The CDR3 is CASRRGLAPGELFF. The CDR3 coding sequence is TGCGCCAGCAGGCGGGGACTAGCTCCCGGGGAGCTGTTTTTT.

The rearrangement links TRBV6-5 to TRBJ2-1; perhaps TRBD2 as D (6 bases). V lost 5 bases and J lost 15, with 23 bases in between. Germline CDR1 reads MNHEY; CDR2 reads SVGAGI. The CDR3 loop spans 14 amino acids. This chain's CDR3 is CASSPPGSGLSPFF. The CDR3 nucleotides read TGTGCCAGCAGTCCCCCGGGGAGCGGGTTATCCCCGTTCTTC.

The chain links TRBV13 to TRBJ2-1; perhaps TRBD2 as D (5 bases). The CDR3 is 14 amino acids. Between the trimmed V and J ends, which lost 5 bases and 8 bases, there was a span of 16 bases. Germline V gene data show CDR1 as PRHDT and CDR2 as FYEKMQ (reference sequence). CDR3 DNA: TGTGCCAGCAGCCCTCGCCGGGAAGGCTATGAGCAGTTCTTC. It codes for CASSPRREGYEQFF. The complete variable domain, with remaining parts taken from reference TRBV13 and TRBJ2-1, reads AAGVIQSPRHLIKEKRETATLKCYPIPRHDTVYWYQQGPGQDPQFLISFYEKMQSDKGSIPDRFSAQQFSDYHSELNMSSLELGDSALYFCASSPRREGYEQFFGPGTRLTVL.

This chain uses TRBV6-5 with TRBJ2-1, with D unresolved. The CDR3 spans 13 residues. Germline CDR1 reads MNHEY; CDR2 reads SVGAGI. V gave up 2 bases and J gave up 4 bases, with 6 bases separating them. The CDR3 sequence: CASSYQEYNEQFF. CDR3 nucleotides: TGTGCCAGCAGTTACCAAGAGTACAATGAGCAGTTCTTC.

This sequence joins TRBV10-1 and TRBJ2-6, with 7 nucleotides matching TRBD1. J was trimmed by 2 bases and V by 7 bases; bases with no gene match: 5. CDR3 length: 15 amino acids. Per the germline V gene, CDR1 is WNHNN and CDR2 is SYGVQD (reference sequence). For the CDR3, the DNA is TGCGCCAGCACCATTGGGACAGCTGGGGCCAACGTCCTGACTTTC. Its translation is CASTIGTAGANVLTF.

This clone was seen more than once but under ten times. The chain links TRBV5-6 to TRBJ2-7; perhaps TRBD2 as D (5 bases). The CDR3 is 13 residues long. Germline CDR1 is SGHDT and CDR2 is YYEEEE. Trimming removed 0 bases from V and 3 bases from J, with 7 bases in between. The CDR3 region has the DNA TGTGCCAGCAGCTTGGCGGAGGTCTACGAGCAGTACTTC. This gives the protein CASSLAEVYEQYF.

This clone was seen only once. CDR3 protein: CASSVWGREQFF. The CDR3 DNA follows: TGTGCCAGCAGCGTATGGGGGCGGGAGCAGTTCTTC. The chain combines TRBV9 with TRBJ2-1, with D tentatively TRBD1 (6 bases). There are 12 residues in the CDR3. The V gene's germline CDR1 is SGDLS and CDR2 YYNGEE. Deletions cut 1 base from V and 10 bases from J, with 9 bases between.

The chain carries TRBV19 and TRBJ2-3; weak D call: TRBD1 (6 bases). Germline CDR1 is LNHDA and CDR2 is SQIVND (reference sequence). The ends were cut back, 5 bases at V and 3 bases at J, with 18 bases in the middle. The length of the CDR3 is 16 residues. CDR3 DNA: TGTGCCAGTAGTTCACGGTCCTCGAGGGGGACAGATACGCAGTATTTT. Its translation: CASSSRSSRGTDTQYF.

The J gene is TRBJ1-2, the V gene TRBV4-2, with D uncertain. Trimming stripped 0 bases from V and 6 bases from J, with 14 bases between. Germline CDR1 reads LGHNA; CDR2 reads YNFKEQ. CDR3 size: 15 residues. CDR3 nucleotide sequence: TGTGCCAGCAGCCAAGAGTTCGGAGGTTTCCATGGCTACACCTTC. It translates to CASSQEFGGFHGYTF.

The V gene is TRBV7-2, the J gene TRBJ2-7; TRBD2 matches 12 bases. Trimming removed 5 bases from V and 2 bases from J; junction bases left unmatched: 4. The germline V gene has CDR1 SGHTA and CDR2 FQGNSA. This CDR3 has 15 residues. This CDR3 reads CASSGPSGRAYEQYF. The CDR3 nucleotides are TGTGCCAGCAGCGGCCCTAGCGGGAGGGCCTACGAGCAGTACTTC.

This sequence joins TRBV2 and TRBJ2-2, with TRBD2 matching over 13 bases. This CDR3 has 14 residues. The germline CDR1 and CDR2 sequences are SNHLY and FYNNEI. V was pared by 9 bases and J by 7 bases, with 5 bases of the junction left unmatched. CDR3 residues: CARRLAGGIGELFF. DNA of the CDR3: TGTGCCAGACGACTAGCGGGGGGAATCGGGGAGCTGTTTTTT.

The chain combines TRBV4-3 with TRBJ2-1, with TRBD2 identical over 7 bases. V trimming: 0 bases; J trimming: 6 bases; junction bases outside the gene matches: 8. The length of the CDR3 is 16 residues. Germline V gene sequence: CDR1 LGHNA, CDR2 YSLEER. DNA of the CDR3: TGCGCCAGCAGCCAAGAGGGGGGGTTCACGATCAATGAGCAGTTCTTC. It specifies CASSQEGGFTINEQFF.